A single sample gave rise to the 15 T cell receptor beta chains below, sequenced in a study of T cell responses to AZD1222 COVID-19 vaccine (dated by TCRdb to the early 2020s). The receptor library was made with the immunoSEQ multiplex PCR assay. TCRdb took over this immuneACCESS table, retaining in-frame rearrangements with V and J assigned. Such tables are incomplete; in checked studies, under half of the missing clones stem from an unresolved V gene, and the remainder is unexplained. This sample comprises roughly 180,000 clones, 75% to 90% of them detected only once. Jointly, the top ten make up 6.5% to 8.5% of the sample. The time point label here, explained by the study, means: baseline before first vaccination. The sequences come from peripheral blood, collected on day 0 of AZD1222 vaccination. The source of these receptors is an adult in good health.

V gene TRBV6-5 combines with J gene TRBJ2-3; D perhaps matches TRBD2 (5 bases). CDR3 length: 15 amino acids. Germline CDR1 reads MNHEY; CDR2 reads SVGAGI. Trimming took 4 bases from V and 2 from J, leaving 13 bases between them. Here the CDR3 DNA reads TGTGCCAGCAGTTCGCCCGGGATATCCACAGATACGCAGTATTTT. Its protein is CASSSPGISTDTQYF.

This chain links TRBV7-3 with TRBJ2-5; 10 bases fit TRBD1. With V trimmed by 5 bases and J by 3 bases, 6 bases remained unmatched. The CDR3 runs 15 residues. Looked up from germline, CDR1 is SGHTA and CDR2 is FQGTGA. CDR3 bases: TGTGCCAGCAGCAAATCCGGGACAGGGGAAGAGACCCAGTACTTC. This sequence encodes CASSKSGTGEETQYF. Full variable domain (remainder filled in from reference TRBV7-3 and TRBJ2-5): GAGVSQTPSNKVTEKGKYVELRCDPISGHTALYWYRQSLGQGPEFLIYFQGTGAADDSGLPNDRFFAVRPEGSVSTLKIQRTERGDSAVYLCASSKSGTGEETQYFGPGTRLLVL.

This clone turned up a few times. The CDR3 reads CASSFSGTGELFF. CDR3 bases: TGTGCCAGCAGTTTCTCAGGCACCGGGGAGCTGTTTTTT. This chain links TRBV28 with TRBJ2-2; D gene unclear. The ends were cut back, 3 bases at V and 4 bases at J, with 6 bases in the middle. Germline V gene lookup returns CDR1 MDHEN and CDR2 SYDVKM. The length of the CDR3 is 13 residues.

The rearrangement joins TRBV29-1 to TRBJ2-2, with 8 positions matching TRBD1. The CDR3 runs to 14 residues. The V segment lost 6 bases and the J segment 5 bases; nucleotides outside the gene matches: 8. The V gene's germline CDR1 is SQVTM and CDR2 ANQGSEA. In DNA form, the CDR3 reads TGCAGCGTCCAGACAGGGGTTTTGACCGGGGAGCTGTTTTTT. It encodes CSVQTGVLTGELFF.

This sequence joins TRBV9 and TRBJ1-2, with 8 bases lining up with TRBD1. The J segment lost 7 bases and the V segment lost 4 bases, leaving 9 bases of the junction unmatched. In germline, CDR1 is SGDLS, CDR2 YYNGEE. CDR3 length: 14 residues. The CDR3 here is CASSRTGQGLGYTF. The CDR3 DNA is TGTGCCAGCAGCAGGACAGGACAGGGTCTTGGCTACACCTTC. The full variable domain, in which reference TRBV9 and TRBJ1-2 provide the parts outside the CDR3, is DSGVTQTPKHLITATGQRVTLRCSPRSGDLSVYWYQQSLDQGLQFLIQYYNGEERAKGNILERFSAQQFPDLHSELNLSSLELGDSALYFCASSRTGQGLGYTFGSGTRLTVV.

The chain links TRBV5-4 to TRBJ2-2; D is possibly TRBD1 or TRBD2 (5 bases each). From germline, CDR1 is SGHNT and CDR2 YYREEE (reference sequence). V was clipped by 3 bases and J by 0 bases, with 9 bases between them. The CDR3 consists of 15 residues. CDR3 in amino acids: CASSSGTANTGELFF. CDR3 in DNA: TGTGCCAGCAGCTCCGGGACCGCGAACACCGGGGAGCTGTTTTTT. Full variable domain (missing parts from reference TRBV5-4 and TRBJ2-2): ETGVTQSPTHLIKTRGQQVTLRCSSQSGHNTVSWYQQALGQGPQFIFQYYREEENGRGNFPPRFSGLQFPNYSSELNVNALELDDSALYLCASSSGTANTGELFFGEGSRLTVL.

Only one count was recorded for this clone. Different DNA sequences within this sample yield the same CDR3. This chain uses TRBV2 with TRBJ1-2; the D is unclear. V lost 3 bases and J lost 4, with 9 bases in between. Germline V gene sequence: CDR1 SNHLY, CDR2 FYNNEI. This CDR3 has 13 amino acids. The CDR3 DNA sequence: TGTGCCAGCAGTGAGGGTGGCGGCTATGGCTACACCTTC. Protein product: CASSEGGGYGYTF.

The chain links TRBV7-2 to TRBJ1-2; no firm D call. The length of the CDR3 is 14 residues. Germline assignment: CDR1 SGHTA and CDR2 FQGNSA. V gave up 5 bases and J gave up 3 bases, with 13 bases separating them. CDR3 DNA sequence: TGTGCCAGCAGCACAGTGTTCCCCTACTATGGCTACACCTTC. Translation: CASSTVFPYYGYTF.

CDR3 residues: CASSPIRPRDV. The CDR3 DNA sequence: TGTGCCAGCAGCCCCATACGGCCCAGGGACGTC. The V gene is TRBV14, the J gene TRBJ2-7; maybe TRBD1 (5 bases). CDR1 SGHDN and CDR2 FVKESK come from the germline V gene. There are 11 residues in the CDR3.

J is TRBJ1-1 and V is TRBV24-1; D is undetermined. V dropped 1 base and J dropped 2 bases, with 1 base sitting between them. The CDR3 sequence is 12 residues long. CDR1 is KGHDR, CDR2 SFDVKD, per germline. CDR3 bases: TGTGCCACCAGTGATTTTAACACTGAAGCTTTCTTT. Translation: CATSDFNTEAFF.

The chain combines TRBV4-1 with TRBJ1-1; TRBD1 might be the D (6 bases). The V gene's germline CDR1 is MGHRA and CDR2 YSYEKL. The CDR3 is 15 residues long. V was clipped by 0 bases and J by 1 base, with 9 bases between them. This chain's CDR3 is CASSQDPGQNTEAFF. The CDR3 DNA reads TGCGCCAGCAGCCAAGACCCGGGACAGAACACTGAAGCTTTCTTT.

The V call is TRBV30, the J call TRBJ2-7; D unresolved. Germline CDR1 GTSNPN, CDR2 SVGIG (reference sequence). The V end lost 4 bases, the J end lost 2 bases, and 9 bases lay between the germline ends. This CDR3 contains 12 residues. CDR3 nucleotides: TGTGCCTGGAAGACGGATACCTACGAGCAGTACTTC. As protein: CAWKTDTYEQYF.

The chain carries TRBV28 and TRBJ2-7; 9 bases align to TRBD1. Unmatched junction bases numbered 2, after V lost 6 bases and J lost 5 bases. From germline, CDR1 is MDHEN and CDR2 SYDVKM. This CDR3 contains 12 residues. CDR3 sequence reads: CASSRDRDEQYF. Here the CDR3 DNA reads TGTGCCAGCAGCCGGGACAGGGACGAGCAGTACTTC.

The J gene is TRBJ2-6, the V gene TRBV7-6, with D possibly being TRBD2 (6 bases). The CDR3 is 20 residues long. Germline CDR1 SGHVS, CDR2 FNYEAQ. V lost 7 bases to trimming and J lost 1 base, with 26 bases between them. The CDR3 reads CASTVISRGGLGSGANVLTF. The CDR3 bases are TGTGCCAGCACCGTTATTTCCCGTGGGGGGTTGGGGTCTGGGGCCAACGTCCTGACTTTC.

The chain uses TRBV28 and TRBJ1-2, with unresolved D. The germline V gene has CDR1 MDHEN and CDR2 SYDVKM. V was clipped by 6 bases and J by 8 bases, with 19 bases between them. The length of the CDR3 is 14 residues. The CDR3: CASSHPKEGKGYTF. The CDR3 DNA reads TGTGCCAGCAGCCACCCGAAGGAAGGGAAAGGCTACACCTTC.